This T cell receptor beta chain was sequenced for a study of Ad26.COV2.S vaccination and SARS-CoV-2 variants. Treatment denoted: over 15 received Ad26.COV2.S at low or high dose, single or two shots; roughly five received placebo; per-sample allocation not given. Sampling happened 63 days after the first vaccine or placebo injection. Profiling relied on immunoSEQ multiplex PCR, and the TCRdb table lists in-frame clones only, not all of them. The sample includes around 310,000 clones, roughly 90% seen only once; the top ten take about 5%. V lost 4 bases and J lost 5; bases outside the gene matches: 12. This CDR3 spans 16 amino acids. Germline-derived CDR1 and CDR2 are SGHNT and YYREEE (reference sequence).

V and J are TRBV5-4 and TRBJ2-5; 9 bases match TRBD1. The TCR was taken from a person between 18 and 65 years old who received the Ad26.COV2.S COVID-19 vaccine or a placebo. The starting material was peripheral blood, obtained in a trial of Ad26.COV2.S vaccine versus placebo. The CDR3 region is CASSRGQGVIVETQYF. CDR3 DNA sequence: TGTGCCAGCAGCCGGGGACAGGGAGTAATCGTGGAGACCCAGTACTTC.